The 19 T cell receptor beta chains below were found in one sample sequenced in a study of chemoradiotherapy in HPV16-positive cancers (dated 2022 in TCRdb). The library was built by means of the immunoSEQ multiplex PCR assay. TCRdb re-hosts the immuneACCESS table, in-frame sequences only. Its copies lack some clones; in the studies checked, an unresolved V gene accounts for under half of them, and the cause for the rest is not known. Counted in this sample were tens of thousands of clones; roughly 84% of them appeared once. Of the sample, around 5.1% is held by the ten largest clones. This specimen was blood, taken from a patient who underwent chemoradiotherapy. These receptors were collected from a human donor with HPV-associated anogenital cancer.

The J gene is TRBJ1-2, the V gene TRBV30; D gene unclear. The CDR3 is 14 residues long. V dropped 0 bases and J dropped 4 bases, with 12 bases sitting between them. In germline, CDR1 is GTSNPN, CDR2 SVGIG (reference sequence). The CDR3 DNA reads as TGTGCCTGGAGTGTGTGGGGAACTTCCTATGGCTACACCTTC. Encoded protein: CAWSVWGTSYGYTF.

The chain has TRBV2 and TRBJ1-1; D uncertain. Germline values: CDR1 SNHLY, CDR2 FYNNEI. The CDR3 is 12 residues long. Trimming pared 4 bases from V and 5 bases from J, leaving 8 bases between. CDR3 loop: CASSAVQTEAFF. Written as DNA, the CDR3 is TGTGCCAGCAGTGCAGTTCAGACTGAAGCTTTCTTT.

The chain couples TRBV5-4 to TRBJ1-1; D might be TRBD1 (6 bases). CDR3 length equals 13 residues. V lost 4 bases, J lost 3 bases, and 10 bases lay in between. Germline CDR1 reads SGHNT; CDR2 reads YYREEE (reference sequence). The CDR3 spells CASSPGQYTEAFF. In nucleotides, the CDR3 is TGTGCCAGCAGCCCCGGACAGTACACTGAAGCTTTCTTT.

This sequence joins TRBV11-2 and TRBJ2-1, with a possible D match to TRBD1 (6 bases). Germline assignment: CDR1 SGHAT and CDR2 FQNNGV. V lost 1 base, J lost 1 base, and 14 bases lay in between. CDR3 length: 17 amino acids. This CDR3 reads CASSLGSRGRSYNEQFF. CDR3 sequence (DNA): TGTGCCAGCAGCTTAGGCAGCAGGGGACGGTCCTACAATGAGCAGTTCTTC.

The V call is TRBV7-6, the J call TRBJ1-1; 10 positions match TRBD1. The V segment lost 5 bases and the J segment 1 base; nucleotides outside the gene matches: 7. The CDR3 has 16 amino acids. From germline, CDR1 is SGHVS and CDR2 FNYEAQ. CDR3 nucleotide sequence: TGTGCCAGCAGCCGCGGGACAGGGGTTCGGAACACTGAAGCTTTCTTT. Protein product: CASSRGTGVRNTEAFF.

This clone was detected a few times. The chain has TRBV30 and TRBJ1-1, with D unresolved. CDR1 is GTSNPN, CDR2 SVGIG, per germline (reference sequence). The CDR3 totals 13 residues. Trimming removed 1 base at V and 3 bases at J, with 9 bases between. CDR3 sequence: CAWSASPDTEAFF. CDR3 bases: TGTGCCTGGAGTGCTTCCCCGGACACTGAAGCTTTCTTT.

This clone was seen a handful of times. The genes are TRBV9 and TRBJ1-5; D gene unclear. The V gene lost 4 bases and the J gene lost 3 bases, with 11 bases spanning the gap. The CDR3 spans 14 residues. CDR1 and CDR2 from the germline V gene are SGDLS and YYNGEE. The CDR3 bases are TGTGCCAGCAGCACTTCAGGATACAATCAGCCCCAGCATTTT. Translation gives CASSTSGYNQPQHF.

The chain recombines TRBV2 with TRBJ2-3; D tentatively reads TRBD1 or TRBD2 (5 bases each). From germline, CDR1 is SNHLY and CDR2 FYNNEI. The CDR3 spans 15 residues. Deletions cut 7 bases from V and 4 bases from J, with 18 bases between. In DNA form, the CDR3 reads TGTGCCAGCAAGCACCGGGACCAGGCCCCAGATACGCAGTATTTT. This encodes CASKHRDQAPDTQYF.

This clone has a handful of counts. This sample includes further DNA sequences coding for the same CDR3. J is TRBJ2-2 and V is TRBV7-2; D perhaps matches TRBD2 (6 bases). This CDR3 is built from 15 residues. In germline, CDR1 is SGHTA, CDR2 FQGNSA. V was trimmed by 1 base and J by 0 bases, leaving 6 bases between them. CDR3 loop: CASSLGGANTGELFF. In nucleotides, the CDR3 is TGTGCCAGCAGCTTAGGGGGGGCGAACACCGGGGAGCTGTTTTTT.

The CDR3 here is CASSSRQPIRTDTQYF. In nucleotides, the CDR3 is TGCGCCAGCAGCTCTAGACAACCAATCCGCACAGATACGCAGTATTTT. The chain has TRBV5-1 and TRBJ2-3; no clear D. Germline V gives CDR1 SGHRS, CDR2 YFSETQ. Trimming removed 3 bases at V and 1 base at J, with 15 bases between. The CDR3 consists of 16 residues.

This clone was seen a handful of times. V and J are TRBV18 and TRBJ1-2; D uncertain. CDR3 size: 14 residues. Trimming stripped 2 bases from V and 4 bases from J, with 11 bases between. The germline gives CDR1 KGHSH, CDR2 LQKENI. In DNA form, the CDR3 reads TGTGCCAGCTCACCAGTCGCAGAACCCTATGGCTACACCTTC. Protein: CASSPVAEPYGYTF.

The chain combines TRBV19 with TRBJ2-3; tentatively, D is TRBD1 or TRBD2 (5 bases each). This CDR3 has 15 amino acids. Between the trimmed V and J ends, which lost 4 bases and 1 base, there was a span of 12 bases. Germline assignment: CDR1 LNHDA and CDR2 SQIVND (reference sequence). The CDR3 nucleotides read TGTGCCAGTAGTACCGGGACCGAAGGCACAGATACGCAGTATTTT. Its protein is CASSTGTEGTDTQYF.

The CDR3 DNA sequence: TGTGCCAGCAGTCCCCGGACTAGCGGCTCCTACGAGCAGTACTTC. Protein product: CASSPRTSGSYEQYF. The rearrangement links TRBV6-5 to TRBJ2-7; 10 nucleotides agree with TRBD2. Looked up from germline, CDR1 is MNHEY and CDR2 is SVGAGI. J was trimmed by 0 bases and V by 5 bases; bases with no gene match: 4. CDR3 length equals 15 residues.

The chain joins TRBV5-1 to TRBJ2-2; D call uncertain. V lost 5 bases, J lost 0 bases, and 8 bases lay in between. CDR1 and CDR2 from the germline V gene are SGHRS and YFSETQ. This CDR3 has 14 residues. The CDR3 region has the DNA TGCGCCAGCAGACAGTCCGCGAACACCGGGGAGCTGTTTTTT. As protein: CASRQSANTGELFF.

The V call is TRBV7-9, the J call TRBJ2-1; D is undetermined. V lost 2 bases, J lost 6 bases, and 8 bases lay in between. This CDR3 has 13 residues. Germline V lookup: CDR1 SEHNR, CDR2 FQNEAQ (reference sequence). The CDR3 region is CASSLQDLNEQFF. The CDR3, as DNA: TGTGCCAGCAGCTTACAGGACCTCAATGAGCAGTTCTTC.

The chain links TRBV6-1 to TRBJ1-1; unclear D gene. CDR3 length: 11 amino acids. Germline V gene sequence: CDR1 MNHNS, CDR2 SASEGT. The germline V and J ends were trimmed by 2 bases and 9 bases, with 7 bases remaining between them. For the CDR3, the DNA is TGTGCCAGCAGTGAACTTACAAAAGCTTTCTTT. Translated, it gives CASSELTKAFF.

V usage is TRBV25-1 and J usage is TRBJ1-2; TRBD1 is a possible D gene (5 bases). CDR1 is MGHDK and CDR2 is SYGVNS in the germline V gene. The V end lost 4 bases, the J end lost 2 bases, and 8 bases lay between the germline ends. The CDR3 consists of 13 residues. The CDR3 DNA reads as TGTGCCAGCAGTGGACCAGGGAACTATGGCTACACCTTC. Its translation is CASSGPGNYGYTF.

This chain uses TRBV5-1 with TRBJ1-1, with a possible D match to TRBD1 (6 bases). CDR3 size: 18 residues. The V and J ends lost 0 bases and 4 bases respectively, with 22 bases between them. Germline values: CDR1 SGHRS, CDR2 YFSETQ. CDR3 in DNA: TGCGCCAGCAGCTTGGCCAAATCATTACAGGGAAGTGGCACTGAAGCTTTCTTT. Translation gives CASSLAKSLQGSGTEAFF.

The V call is TRBV29-1, the J call TRBJ2-1, with D perhaps TRBD2 (5 bases). Germline loops: CDR1 SQVTM, CDR2 ANQGSEA. CDR3 size: 15 residues. V lost 3 bases and J 6 bases, leaving 18 bases between the germline ends. CDR3: CSVDPQRGTVNEQFF. The CDR3 nucleotides are TGCAGCGTTGACCCCCAACGGGGAACGGTCAATGAGCAGTTCTTC.